This T cell receptor beta chain was captured in a study of response to subunit inactivated influenza vaccine. To note about this clonotype: At one end the junction does not follow the germline gene, possibly because of a read error.

Using its own MiXCR run on the RT-PCR reads, TCRdb lists one record per CDR3 protein. Of some 550,000 distinct CDR3 sequences in the sample, 20% to 25% are singletons; the top ten hold approximately 3%. This sample was shared with a second study, whose subject was T cells expressing NK-cell markers. That work adds: Production of TCR beta cDNA relied on 5'RACE template switching with UMIs. Sequencing of TCR beta repertoires drew on sorted CD3+CD56+NKG2C+, CD3+CD56+NKG2C- and CD3+CD56-NKG2C+ T cells. In the group of eight sequenced donors, seven were HCMV-seropositive and one was seronegative.

Specimen: CD4+ T cells sorted from PBMCs, collected 11 to 12 days after vaccination. The TCR comes from a man aged 45-60 years who received an inactivated influenza vaccine.

The CDR3 sequence is CASSLVRTGGYNEQFF. In DNA, the CDR3 is TGCGCCAGCAGCTTGGTTAGGACAGGGGGCTACAATGAGCAATTCTTC. The rearrangement uses TRBV5-1 and TRBJ2-1, with 11 bases fitting TRBD1. CDR1 SGHRS and CDR2 YFSETQ come from the germline V gene. The CDR3 consists of 16 residues.